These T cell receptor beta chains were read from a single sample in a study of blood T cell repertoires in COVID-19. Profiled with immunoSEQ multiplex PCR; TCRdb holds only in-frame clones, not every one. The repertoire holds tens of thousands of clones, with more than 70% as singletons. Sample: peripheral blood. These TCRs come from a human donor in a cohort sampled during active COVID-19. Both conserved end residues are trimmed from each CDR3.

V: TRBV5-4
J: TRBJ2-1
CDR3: ASSLLKKWGNEDEQF

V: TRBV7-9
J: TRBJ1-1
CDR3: ASRLWEGGQNTEAF

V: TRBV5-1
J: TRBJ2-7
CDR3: ASSLVEQVSYEQY

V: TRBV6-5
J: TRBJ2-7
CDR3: ASSSTSAGYYEQY

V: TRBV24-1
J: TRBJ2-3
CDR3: ATSPGSLRSDTQY

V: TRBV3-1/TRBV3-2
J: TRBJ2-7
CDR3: ASSQERGPGTLSYEQY

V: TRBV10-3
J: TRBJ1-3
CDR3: AISGVGSLGNTIY

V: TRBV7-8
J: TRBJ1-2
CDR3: ASSLGLQSNYGYT

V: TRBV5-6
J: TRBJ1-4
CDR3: ASSLAIGSGATNEKLF

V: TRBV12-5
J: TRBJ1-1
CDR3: ASGFSGVPEAF

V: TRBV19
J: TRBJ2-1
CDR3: ASGGSGNEQF

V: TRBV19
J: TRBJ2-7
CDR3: ASSIGTGVTYEQY

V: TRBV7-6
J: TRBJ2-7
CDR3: ASSLGRSGTYAYEQY

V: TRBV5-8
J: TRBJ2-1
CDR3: ASIARTGGHNEQF

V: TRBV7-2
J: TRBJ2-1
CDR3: ASSLFQGQQF

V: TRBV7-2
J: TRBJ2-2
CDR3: ASSLGGRRTGELF

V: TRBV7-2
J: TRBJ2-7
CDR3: ASSKVRGRGTPYEQY

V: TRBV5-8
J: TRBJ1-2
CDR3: ASSFTQGMNYGYT

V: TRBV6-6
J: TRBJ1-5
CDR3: ASLLTSGSAQPQH

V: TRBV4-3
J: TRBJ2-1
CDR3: ASSQGSQWNEQF

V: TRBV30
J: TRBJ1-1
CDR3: AWSPFTGTEAF

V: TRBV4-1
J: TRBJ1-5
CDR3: ASSQSGSTNQPQH

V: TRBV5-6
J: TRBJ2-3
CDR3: ASSHVGGGPTDTQY

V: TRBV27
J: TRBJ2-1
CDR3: ASSLQQGYYNEQF

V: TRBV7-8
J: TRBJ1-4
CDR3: ASSLSGTGGEKLF

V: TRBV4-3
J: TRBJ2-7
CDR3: ASSQASGTGGYEQY

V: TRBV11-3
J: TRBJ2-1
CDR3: ASSTGLAYNEQF

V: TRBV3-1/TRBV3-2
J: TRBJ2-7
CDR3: ASSQDRSGRGRYEQY

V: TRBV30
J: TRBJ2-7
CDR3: AWSRLPSGNYEQY

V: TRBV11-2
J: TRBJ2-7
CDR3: ASSNTSGGHEQY

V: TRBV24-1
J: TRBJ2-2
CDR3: ATQSGGQSGELF

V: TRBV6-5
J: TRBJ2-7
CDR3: ASSSGVSPYEQY

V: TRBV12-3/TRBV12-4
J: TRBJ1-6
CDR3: ASSPRGNSPLH

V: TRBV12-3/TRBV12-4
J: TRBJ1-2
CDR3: ASSPLYGYT

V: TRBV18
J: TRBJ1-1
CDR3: ASSPLNRELNTEAF

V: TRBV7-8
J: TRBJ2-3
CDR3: ASSSLTGTDTQY

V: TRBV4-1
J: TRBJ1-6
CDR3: ASRLSRDRVLWSPLH

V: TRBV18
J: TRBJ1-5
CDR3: ASSPGQDQPQH

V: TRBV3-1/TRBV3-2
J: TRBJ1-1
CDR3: ASSLGTGGGRSKAF

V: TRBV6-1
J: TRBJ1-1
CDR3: ASSDGGGEFWTEAF

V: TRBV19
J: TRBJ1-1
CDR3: ASSSGVNTEAF

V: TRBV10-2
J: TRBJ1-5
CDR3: ASSVATGGNQPQH

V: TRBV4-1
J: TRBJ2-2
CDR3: ASSLLRTSAGELF

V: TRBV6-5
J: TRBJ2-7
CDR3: ASSYTATSGGYEQY

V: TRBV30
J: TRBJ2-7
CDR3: AWDGSGGAYEQY

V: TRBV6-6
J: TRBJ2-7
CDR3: ASWRGAYEQY

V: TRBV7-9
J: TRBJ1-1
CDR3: ASSLEPNTEAF

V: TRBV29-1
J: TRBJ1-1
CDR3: SATGSGAEAF

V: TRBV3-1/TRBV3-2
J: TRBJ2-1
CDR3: ASSPSVGANEQF

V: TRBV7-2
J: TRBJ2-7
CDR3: ASSFGGEGYEQY